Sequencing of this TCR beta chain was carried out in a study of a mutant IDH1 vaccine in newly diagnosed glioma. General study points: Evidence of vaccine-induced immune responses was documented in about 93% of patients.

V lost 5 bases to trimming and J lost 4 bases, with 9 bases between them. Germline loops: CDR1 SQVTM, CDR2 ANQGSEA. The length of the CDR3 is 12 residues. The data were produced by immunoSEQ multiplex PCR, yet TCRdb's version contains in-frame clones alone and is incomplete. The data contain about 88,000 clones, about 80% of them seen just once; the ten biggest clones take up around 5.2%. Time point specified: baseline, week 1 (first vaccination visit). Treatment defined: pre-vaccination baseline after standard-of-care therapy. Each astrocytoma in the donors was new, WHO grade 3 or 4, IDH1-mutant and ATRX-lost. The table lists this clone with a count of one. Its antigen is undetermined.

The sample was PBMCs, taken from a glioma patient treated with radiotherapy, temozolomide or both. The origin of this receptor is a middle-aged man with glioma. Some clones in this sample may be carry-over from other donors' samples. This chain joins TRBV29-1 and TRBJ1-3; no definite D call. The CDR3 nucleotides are TGCAGCGTTTTGATAGCCGGAAACACCATATATTTT. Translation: CSVLIAGNTIYF.